The clone carrying this T cell receptor (beta chain) was recorded a few times. Its antigen remains unidentified. The data originate from a study of beta chain features in type 1 diabetes. Study details: Age and gender were similar between patients and healthy donors, as were cell yields.

TCRB transcripts that were expressed got sequenced, as all of the isolated RNA had been reverse transcribed. Naive, central memory and regulatory T cell samples averaged approximately 3.9 million immunoSEQ reads each. Produced via immunoSEQ multiplex PCR; TCRdb's table is partial and in-frame only. The table lists more than 550,000 clones, about an eighth of them singletons. Study-wide points: Among patients with Type 1 diabetes, TCRB CDR3s were moderately but significantly shorter in every one of the four CD4+ subsets. Sampled from patients, naive, central memory and Treg TCRB repertoires appeared more similar than those sampled from healthy donors.

Material for sequencing was naive CD4+ T cells from blood. The receptor was isolated from a man younger than 30 with type 1 diabetes.

DNA for the CDR3: TGTGCTAGTGGTAGGGGACTAGCGGGAATCACAGATACGCAGTATTTT. As protein: CASGRGLAGITDTQYF. The chain couples TRBV12-5 to TRBJ2-3, with 13 nucleotides matching TRBD2. Germline lookup yields CDR1 LGHNT and CDR2 FRNRAP. V gave up 5 bases and J gave up 2 bases; unmatched junction bases: 4. The CDR3 runs 16 residues. Full variable domain (outside the CDR3, taken from reference TRBV12-5 and TRBJ2-3): DARVTQTPRHKVTEMGQEVTMRCQPILGHNTVFWYRQTMMQGLELLAYFRNRAPLDDSGMPKDRFSAEMPDATLATLKIQPSEPRDSAVYFCASGRGLAGITDTQYFGPGTRLTVL.